The 25 T cell receptor beta chains below were found in one sample sequenced in a study of shared clonotypes between healthy human individuals. Using immunoSEQ multiplex PCR, the repertoire was profiled, and TCRdb retains in-frame clones only, with some absent. The profile shows about 520,000 clones, about 72% of them singletons. The specimen sequenced was PBMCs. These TCRs come from a middle-aged woman in good health. Some clones in this sample may be carry-over from other donors' samples.

The V call is TRBV9, the J call TRBJ2-7; 8 nucleotides match TRBD1. This CDR3 region has 16 residues. Trimming took 1 base from V and 3 from J; bases not matched to a gene: 9. In germline, CDR1 is SGDLS, CDR2 YYNGEE. The CDR3 sequence is CASSVSGQGSVYEQYF. The CDR3 DNA follows: TGTGCCAGCAGCGTAAGCGGACAGGGATCGGTCTACGAGCAGTACTTC.

The V gene is TRBV4-1, the J gene TRBJ1-1; D gene ambiguous. Trimming removed 0 bases at V and 1 base at J, with 9 bases between. Germline assignment: CDR1 MGHRA and CDR2 YSYEKL. This CDR3 spans 15 amino acids. Written as DNA, the CDR3 is TGCGCCAGCAGCCAAGACCCCCGGGGGAACACTGAAGCTTTCTTT. The encoded protein is CASSQDPRGNTEAFF.

The V call is TRBV5-1, the J call TRBJ2-7; 9 bases align to TRBD1. The junction had 9 bases not matched to a gene; V was cut back by 4 bases and J by 7 bases. The germline V gene has CDR1 SGHRS and CDR2 YFSETQ. The length of the CDR3 is 14 residues. The chain's CDR3 is CASSGDRARGEQYF. The DNA of the CDR3 is TGCGCCAGCAGCGGGGACAGGGCGCGCGGGGAGCAGTACTTC.

The chain carries TRBV7-8 and TRBJ2-7; the match to TRBD2 covers 7 bases. There are 15 residues in the CDR3. Germline V gene sequence: CDR1 SGHVS, CDR2 FQNEAQ. Trimming took 5 bases from V and 7 from J; bases not matched to a gene: 14. CDR3 bases: TGTGCCAGCAGCCCTTTCGACGGGGGGATTGGGGAGCAGTACTTC. Its protein is CASSPFDGGIGEQYF.

The chain is built from TRBV14 and TRBJ2-7, with D maybe TRBD2 (5 bases). V was pared by 1 base and J by 2 bases, with 6 bases between. The CDR3 length is 13 residues. Germline CDR1 is SGHDN and CDR2 is FVKESK. The CDR3 nucleotides are TGTGCCAGCAGCCAAGCCGGGGCCTACGAGCAGTACTTC. Residues: CASSQAGAYEQYF.

The chain recombines TRBV29-1 with TRBJ2-5; D is undetermined. With 6 bases removed from V and 2 bases from J, the gap between germline ends came to 10 bases. This CDR3 region has 12 residues. Germline V gene data show CDR1 as SQVTM and CDR2 as ANQGSEA. In DNA, the CDR3 is TGCAGCGTCGGACGGAGACAAGAGACCCAGTACTTC. Protein sequence: CSVGRRQETQYF.

The V and J genes are TRBV21-1 and TRBJ2-1; the table calls TRBD1, which could not be checked here. TRBV21-1 is a pseudogene. This CDR3 contains 14 residues. This CDR3 is CASSKAQQYNEQFF. CDR3 coding DNA: TGTGCCAGCAGCAAAGCGCAACAGTACAATGAGCAGTTCTTC.

In this sample, this clone turned up a few times. The genes are TRBV5-1 and TRBJ1-1; the D gene is possibly TRBD1 (6 bases). Deletions cut 1 base from V and 7 bases from J, with 11 bases between. CDR1 and CDR2 (germline): SGHRS, YFSETQ. The CDR3 loop spans 13 amino acids. The CDR3: CASSLRGYGEAFF. The CDR3 coding sequence is TGCGCCAGCAGCTTGAGGGGGTATGGTGAAGCTTTCTTT.

V is TRBV6-6 and J is TRBJ2-1, with TRBD2 matching over 8 bases. Germline CDR1 is MNHNY and CDR2 is SVGAGI (reference sequence). The CDR3 is 13 amino acids. V dropped 4 bases and J dropped 9; count of bases not matched to a gene: 5. CDR3 DNA sequence: TGTGCCAGCAGTTCTCAAGCGGGAGTTGAGCAGTTCTTC. This encodes CASSSQAGVEQFF.

The table lists this clone with a few counts. V gene TRBV9 combines with J gene TRBJ2-4, with D hard to call. The CDR3 has 14 amino acids. The germline V and J ends were trimmed by 0 bases and 0 bases, with 4 bases remaining between them. CDR1 is SGDLS, CDR2 YYNGEE, per germline. CDR3 bases: TGTGCCAGCAGCGTAGATCTAGCCAAAAACATTCAGTACTTC. It yields the protein CASSVDLAKNIQYF.

The chain carries TRBV7-2 and TRBJ2-5; no clear D. The end of the DNA aligns better with TRBJ2-7, so the J call may be wrong. This CDR3 region has 12 residues. Germline CDR1 and CDR2: SGHTA and FQGNSA. The CDR3 protein is CASSPPNYEQYF. The CDR3 DNA sequence: TGTGCCAGCAGCCCGCCCAACTACGAGCAGTACTTC.

This rearrangement joins TRBV2 to TRBJ2-2, with D uncertain. Trimming shortened V by 5 bases and J by 8 bases, and 15 bases separated the two germline ends. The CDR3 sequence is 14 residues long. The germline CDR1 and CDR2 sequences are SNHLY and FYNNEI. CDR3 sequence: CASSPTSSVGELFF. Here the CDR3 DNA reads TGTGCCAGCAGTCCGACAAGTTCCGTAGGGGAGCTGTTTTTT. Combining the CDR3 with reference TRBV2 and TRBJ2-2 gives the whole variable domain EPEVTQTPSHQVTQMGQEVILRCVPISNHLYFYWYRQILGQKVEFLVSFYNNEISEKSEIFDDQFSVERPDGSNFTLKIRSTKLEDSAMYFCASSPTSSVGELFFGEGSRLTVL.

This clone was counted only a few times. V gene TRBV6-6 combines with J gene TRBJ2-7; D unresolved. V was cut by 0 bases and J by 2 bases, with 8 bases left in between. The CDR3 totals 14 residues. CDR1 and CDR2 from the germline V gene are MNHNY and SVGAGI (reference sequence). The CDR3 nucleotides read TGTGCCAGCAGTTACTCTGATACAGCCTACGAGCAGTACTTC. Amino acid sequence: CASSYSDTAYEQYF.

This chain joins TRBV27 and TRBJ1-2; D gene unclear. This CDR3 region has 14 residues. Trimming stripped 6 bases from V and 8 bases from J, with 19 bases between. CDR1 is MNHEY and CDR2 is SMNVEV in the germline V gene (reference sequence). DNA for the CDR3: TGTGCCAGCAGGGGCTCCATTCTTTTCGAGGGCTACACCTTC. As protein: CASRGSILFEGYTF.

This chain uses TRBV7-3 with TRBJ1-2; D gene ambiguous. V lost 5 bases to trimming and J lost 10 bases, with 17 bases between them. Germline loops: CDR1 SGHTA, CDR2 FQGTGA. This CDR3 region has 13 residues. CDR3 in amino acids: CASSHPLLLDYTF. The CDR3 coding sequence is TGTGCCAGCAGCCACCCCCTGCTCCTGGACTACACCTTC.

The V gene is TRBV11-2, the J gene TRBJ2-3, with 10 bases fitting TRBD2. Germline V gives CDR1 SGHAT, CDR2 FQNNGV. The trim removed 5 bases at V and 2 bases at J, leaving 4 bases unmatched. The CDR3 length is 15 residues. CDR3 loop: CASSPTSGTTDTQYF. CDR3 bases: TGTGCCAGCAGCCCTACTAGCGGGACCACAGATACGCAGTATTTT. The variable domain in full, completed from reference TRBV11-2 and TRBJ2-3, reads EAGVAQSPRYKIIEKRQSVAFWCNPISGHATLYWYQQILGQGPKLLIQFQNNGVVDDSQLPKDRFSAERLKGVDSTLKIQPAKLEDSAVYLCASSPTSGTTDTQYFGPGTRLTVL.

The CDR3 DNA follows: TGTGCCTGGAGTGTATCCCCCCGAGGGACCCTACAAGAGACCCAGTACTTC. This codes for CAWSVSPRGTLQETQYF. This chain links TRBV30 with TRBJ2-5; perhaps D is TRBD1 or TRBD2 (5 bases each). V lost 0 bases and J 2 bases, leaving 19 bases between the germline ends. The CDR3 consists of 17 residues. Germline-derived CDR1 and CDR2 are GTSNPN and SVGIG (reference sequence).

The chain has TRBV19 and TRBJ2-3; D may be TRBD2 (5 bases). The CDR3 sequence is 12 residues long. Germline CDR1 reads LNHDA; CDR2 reads SQIVND (reference sequence). V dropped 1 base and J dropped 6 bases, with 5 bases sitting between them. The CDR3 region is CASSIGRDTQYF. The CDR3 nucleotides are TGTGCCAGTAGTATAGGGAGGGATACGCAGTATTTT.

This sequence joins TRBV5-1 and TRBJ2-7; the match to TRBD1 covers 9 bases. V was pared by 5 bases and J by 5 bases, with 14 bases of the junction left unmatched. This CDR3 has 16 amino acids. Looked up from germline, CDR1 is SGHRS and CDR2 is YFSETQ. The CDR3 is CASSPTPGQGTNEQYF. Here the CDR3 DNA reads TGCGCCAGCAGTCCAACACCGGGACAGGGAACAAACGAGCAGTACTTC. The full variable domain, rest sourced from reference TRBV5-1 and TRBJ2-7, is KAGVTQTPRYLIKTRGQQVTLSCSPISGHRSVSWYQQTPGQGLQFLFEYFSETQRNKGNFPGRFSGRQFSNSRSEMNVSTLELGDSALYLCASSPTPGQGTNEQYFGPGTRLTVT.

This clone is a singleton in its sample. The J gene is TRBJ2-5, the V gene TRBV7-9; 8 nucleotides align to TRBD2. CDR1 is SEHNR and CDR2 is FQNEAQ in the germline V gene (reference sequence). The junction had 13 bases not matched to a gene; V was cut back by 8 bases and J by 2 bases. The length of the CDR3 is 16 residues. The chain's CDR3 is CASLGLGGEEQETQYF. DNA of the CDR3: TGTGCCAGCCTGGGACTAGGAGGGGAAGAACAAGAGACCCAGTACTTC.

The chain carries TRBV27 and TRBJ2-6, with 7 bases lining up with TRBD1. CDR1 and CDR2 (germline): MNHEY, SMNVEV (reference sequence). The CDR3 loop spans 17 amino acids. V lost 5 bases, J lost 0 bases, and 7 bases stayed unmatched. As DNA, the CDR3 is TGTGCCAGCAGTCAAAGACAGGGTATCTCTGGGGCCAACGTCCTGACTTTC. Amino acid sequence: CASSQRQGISGANVLTF.

The CDR3 DNA reads as TGTGCCAGCAGCTTGGAGGGACTAGGTAATAATGAGCAGTTCTTC. This translates into CASSLEGLGNNEQFF. The chain is built from TRBV7-8 and TRBJ2-1; TRBD2 matches at 8 bases. The CDR3 spans 15 residues. The J segment lost 7 bases and the V segment lost 3 bases, leaving 8 bases of the junction unmatched. The V gene's germline CDR1 is SGHVS and CDR2 FQNEAQ.

This clone turned up a few times. This chain links TRBV6-1 with TRBJ2-3, with a possible D match to TRBD2 (6 bases). Germline V gives CDR1 MNHNS, CDR2 SASEGT. This CDR3 contains 15 residues. V gave up 3 bases and J gave up 0 bases, with 10 bases separating them. The CDR3 is CASSEVAESTDTQYF. CDR3 nucleotide sequence: TGTGCCAGCAGTGAGGTAGCGGAGAGCACAGATACGCAGTATTTT.

This sequence joins TRBV6-1 and TRBJ2-7; D remains unclear. V was trimmed by 1 base and J by 4 bases, leaving 11 bases between them. The CDR3 covers 14 residues. Germline V gives CDR1 MNHNS, CDR2 SASEGT. Here the CDR3 reads CASSEVSVNYEQYF. The CDR3 region has the DNA TGTGCCAGCAGTGAAGTGTCGGTAAATTACGAGCAGTACTTC.

The chain recombines TRBV5-4 with TRBJ2-7; D is perhaps TRBD1 (6 bases). Germline V gives CDR1 SGHNT, CDR2 YYREEE (reference sequence). V lost 2 bases and J 0 bases, leaving 15 bases between the germline ends. The CDR3 contains 16 residues. The CDR3 DNA sequence: TGTGCCAGCAGCTTCTGGCACAGGGCGGACTCCTACGAGCAGTACTTC. Protein sequence: CASSFWHRADSYEQYF.